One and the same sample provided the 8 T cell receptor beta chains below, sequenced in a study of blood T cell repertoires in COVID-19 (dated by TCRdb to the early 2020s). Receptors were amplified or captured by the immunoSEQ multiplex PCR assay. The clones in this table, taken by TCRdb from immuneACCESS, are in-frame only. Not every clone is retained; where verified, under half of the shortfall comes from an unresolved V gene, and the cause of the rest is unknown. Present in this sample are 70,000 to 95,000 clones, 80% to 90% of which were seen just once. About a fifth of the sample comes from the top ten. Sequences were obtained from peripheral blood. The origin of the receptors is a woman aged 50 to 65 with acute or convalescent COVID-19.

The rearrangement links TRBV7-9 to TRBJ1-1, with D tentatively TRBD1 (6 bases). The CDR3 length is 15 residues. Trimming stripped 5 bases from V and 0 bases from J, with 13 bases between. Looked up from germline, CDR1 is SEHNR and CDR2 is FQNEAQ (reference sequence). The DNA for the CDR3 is TGTGCCAGCAGCCCAGGGGAGCGAATGAACACTGAAGCTTTCTTT. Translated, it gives CASSPGERMNTEAFF.

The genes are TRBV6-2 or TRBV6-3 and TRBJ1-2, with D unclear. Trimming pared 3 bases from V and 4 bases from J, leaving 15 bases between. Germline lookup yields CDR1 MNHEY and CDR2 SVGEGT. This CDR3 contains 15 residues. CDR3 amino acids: CASSYSGGASYGYTF. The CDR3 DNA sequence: TGTGCCAGCAGTTATTCAGGAGGCGCGAGCTATGGCTACACCTTC.

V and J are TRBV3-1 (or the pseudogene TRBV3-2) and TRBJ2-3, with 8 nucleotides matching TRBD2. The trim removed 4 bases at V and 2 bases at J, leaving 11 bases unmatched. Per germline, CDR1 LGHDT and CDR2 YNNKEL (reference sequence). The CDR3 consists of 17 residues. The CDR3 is CASSPGTGGPTTDTQYF. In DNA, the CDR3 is TGTGCCAGCAGCCCGGGGACGGGAGGGCCGACCACAGATACGCAGTATTTT.

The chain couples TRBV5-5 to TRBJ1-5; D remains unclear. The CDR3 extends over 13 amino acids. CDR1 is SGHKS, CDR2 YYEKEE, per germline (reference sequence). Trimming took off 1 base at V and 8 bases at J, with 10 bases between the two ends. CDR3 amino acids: CASSLPGREPQHF. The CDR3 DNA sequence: TGTGCCAGCAGCTTGCCCGGGAGGGAGCCCCAGCATTTT.

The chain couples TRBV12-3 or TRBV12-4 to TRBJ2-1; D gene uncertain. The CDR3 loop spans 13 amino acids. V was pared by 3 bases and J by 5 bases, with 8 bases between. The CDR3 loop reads CASSFSQNNEQFF. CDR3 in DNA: TGTGCCAGCAGTTTTTCCCAAAACAATGAGCAGTTCTTC.

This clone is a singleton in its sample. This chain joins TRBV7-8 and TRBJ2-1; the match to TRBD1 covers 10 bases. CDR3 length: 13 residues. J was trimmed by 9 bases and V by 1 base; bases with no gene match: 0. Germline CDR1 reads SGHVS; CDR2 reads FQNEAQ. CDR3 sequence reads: CASSLGTGGEQFF. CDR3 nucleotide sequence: TGTGCCAGCAGCTTAGGGACAGGGGGTGAGCAGTTCTTC.

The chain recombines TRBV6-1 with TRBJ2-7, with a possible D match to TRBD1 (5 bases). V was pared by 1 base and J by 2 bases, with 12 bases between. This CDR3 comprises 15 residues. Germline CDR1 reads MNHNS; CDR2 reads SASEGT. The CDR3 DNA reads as TGTGCCAGCAGTGAAGACCAGGGTGGGGCCTACGAGCAGTACTTC. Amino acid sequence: CASSEDQGGAYEQYF.

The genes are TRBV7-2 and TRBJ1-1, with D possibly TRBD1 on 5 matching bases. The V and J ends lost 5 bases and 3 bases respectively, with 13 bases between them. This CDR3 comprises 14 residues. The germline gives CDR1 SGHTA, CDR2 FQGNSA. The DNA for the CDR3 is TGTGCCAGCAGCCCCGGCGGGGACTACACTGAAGCTTTCTTT. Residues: CASSPGGDYTEAFF.